The present T cell receptor (beta chain) was sequenced within a study of blood T cells in healthy people across ages. Overall study: Template switching picked up about one barcoded beta molecule for each two T cells.

Comments on this clonotype: One end of the junction fails to match germline, which may point to a read error.

Using a J-beta primer mix together with a sample-barcoded 5' primer, a second PCR was run for roughly 6 to 12 cycles. Each cDNA molecule was tagged by a template-switch adaptor with 12 random nucleotides. TCRdb re-called the 5' RACE reads through MiXCR, storing one row per CDR3 protein. The table shows 630,000 or so distinct CDR3 sequences, with less than 40% occurring only once. Those donating, healthy Caucasian individuals from Russia, were aged roughly 6 to 90. No fewer than 5.5 micrograms of total RNA were isolated from every sample. Germline CDR1 GTSNPN, CDR2 SVGIG (reference sequence). The CDR3 contains 13 residues.

This chain connects TRBV30 to TRBJ1-4, with D hard to call. Sequencing used blood. The sequence was obtained from an elderly woman in good health. The chain's CDR3 is CAGSIGANEKLFF. The CDR3 region has the DNA TGTGCCGGGAGTATTGGGGCTAATGAAAAACTGTTTTTT.